A selection of T cell receptor beta chains follows, all from one sample in a study of blood T cell repertoires in COVID-19. This table comes from immunoSEQ multiplex PCR, and its TCRdb copy is limited to in-frame clones, with some not included. The table includes fewer than 350,000 clones, 85% detected once. The sample consisted of PBMCs or T cells enriched from blood (not recorded which). The receptors were sampled from a woman aged 45-59 years who had recovered from COVID-19. Both conserved end residues are part of each CDR3. D genes are given only for firm matches. Clone size is stated in some rows and not others, as once, few, many or a class when expanded.

v_gene	d_gene	abundance	j_gene	CDR3aa	CDR3nt
TRBV30	NA	few	TRBJ1-3	CAWGGSGDTIYF	TGTGCCTGGGGGGGTTCCGGGGACACCATATATTTT
TRBV7-9	NA	NA	TRBJ1-6	CASNLDRNSPLHF	TGTGCCAGCAATCTTGACAGAAATTCACCCCTCCACTTT
TRBV28	TRBD2	NA	TRBJ2-7	CASSIASGRSYEQYF	TGTGCCAGCAGCATAGCTAGCGGGAGGAGCTACGAGCAGTACTTC
TRBV28	NA	few	TRBJ1-4	CASSWSGSTNEKLFF	TGTGCCAGCAGTTGGTCAGGGTCAACTAATGAAAAACTGTTTTTT
TRBV30	TRBD1	NA	TRBJ1-5	CAWDQGAGQPQHF	TGTGCCTGGGATCAGGGGGCAGGTCAGCCCCAGCATTTT
TRBV14	NA	NA	TRBJ1-2	CASGWTSNGYTF	TGTGCCAGCGGATGGACTTCGAATGGCTACACCTTC
TRBV18	TRBD1	NA	TRBJ2-3	CASSPRDRSYWHTQYF	TGTGCCAGCTCACCCAGGGACAGGTCTTACTGGCATACGCAGTATTTT
TRBV5-5	NA	NA	TRBJ1-3	CASRPWGGPGNTIYF	TGTGCCAGCAGACCCTGGGGAGGCCCTGGAAACACCATATATTTT
TRBV9	TRBD1	NA	TRBJ1-6	CASSVAQQGFSPLHF	TGTGCCAGCAGCGTAGCTCAACAGGGGTTTTCACCCCTCCACTTT
TRBV5-6	TRBD1	once	TRBJ2-2	CASSTTGRASTGELFF	TGTGCCAGCAGTACGACAGGGCGGGCGAGCACCGGGGAGCTGTTTTTT
TRBV5-1	NA	NA	TRBJ1-3	CASSPGPEGNTIYF	TGCGCCAGCAGCCCGGGTCCAGAAGGAAACACCATATATTTT
TRBV3-1/TRBV3-2	TRBD1	NA	TRBJ1-4	CASTSRGQGEKLFF	TGTGCCAGCACGTCCAGGGGGCAGGGTGAAAAACTGTTTTTT
TRBV6-5	NA	NA	TRBJ2-2	CASRGRVNTGELFF	TGTGCCAGCAGGGGCAGGGTGAACACCGGGGAGCTGTTTTTT
TRBV19	NA	NA	TRBJ2-1	CASSTGGLGLGEQFF	TGTGCCAGTAGCACGGGGGGCCTCGGGCTAGGTGAGCAGTTCTTC
TRBV5-1	NA	few	TRBJ1-4	CASSLDRSAGVEKLFF	TGCGCCAGCAGCTTGGACAGGTCCGCAGGGGTTGAAAAACTGTTTTTT
TRBV7-9	NA	NA	TRBJ2-3	CASSPKAVRTDTQYF	TGTGCCAGCAGCCCCAAAGCGGTCCGCACAGATACGCAGTATTTT
TRBV5-1	NA	NA	TRBJ1-1	CASSGGTRAFF	TGCGCCAGCAGCGGTGGGACACGGGCTTTCTTT
TRBV4-2	NA	NA	TRBJ2-2	CASSQDPRGDTGELFF	TGTGCCAGCAGCCAAGATCCCAGGGGTGACACCGGGGAGCTGTTTTTT
TRBV15	TRBD2	NA	TRBJ2-7	CATSVRLAGEDEQYF	TGTGCCACCAGCGTCCGACTAGCGGGAGAAGACGAGCAGTACTTC
TRBV12-3/TRBV12-4	NA	NA	TRBJ1-1	CASSRRDTEAFF	TGTGCCAGCAGTCGACGGGACACTGAAGCTTTCTTT